The 26 T cell receptor beta chains in this list originate from one sample, sequenced in a study of response to subunit inactivated influenza vaccine. MiXCR, applied by TCRdb to the RT-PCR reads, yields one record per CDR3 protein. There are roughly 620,000 distinct CDR3 sequences in the sample; around 11% occur only once, and roughly 11% lies in the top ten. The same sample was also studied in work on T cells expressing NK-cell markers. That paper states: The TCR beta cDNA came from 5'RACE template switching with UMIs.

This specimen was PBMCs from blood, taken on the day of vaccination. These receptors originate from a man aged 50 to 60 who received an inactivated influenza vaccine.

The rearrangement uses TRBV7-9 and TRBJ2-1; 8 bases map to TRBD2. Germline V gives CDR1 SEHNR, CDR2 FQNEAQ (reference sequence). J was trimmed by 3 bases and V by 3 bases; bases with no gene match: 10. The CDR3 has 17 amino acids. CDR3 bases: TGTGCCAGCAGCTTGCCGCGGGGGGCTAGCAGCTACAATGAGCAGTTCTTC. Its protein is CASSLPRGASSYNEQFF.

The rearrangement joins TRBV20-1 to TRBJ1-6, with a weak D call TRBD1 (5 bases). There are 14 residues in the CDR3. V lost 7 bases and J lost 5, with 15 bases in between. Germline assignment: CDR1 DFQATT and CDR2 SNEGSKA (reference sequence). Here the CDR3 DNA reads TGCAGTGGTAGGGCAGGGCGGAATAATTCACCCCTCCACTTT. Residues: CSGRAGRNNSPLHF.

This clonotype was seen ten or more times. The genes are TRBV7-9 and TRBJ1-4; weak D call: TRBD1 (6 bases). The germline gives CDR1 SEHNR, CDR2 FQNEAQ (reference sequence). This CDR3 is built from 15 residues. Trimming left V 1 base short and J 7 bases short, with 13 bases between. This CDR3 reads CASSLETGPSEKLFF. The CDR3 nucleotides are TGTGCCAGCAGCTTAGAAACAGGGCCCTCTGAAAAACTGTTTTTT.

The chain is built from TRBV7-2 and TRBJ1-4, with D perhaps matching TRBD1 (5 bases). With 3 bases removed from V and 7 bases from J, the gap between germline ends came to 12 bases. The CDR3 contains 14 residues. The V gene's germline CDR1 is SGHTA and CDR2 FQGNSA. Here the CDR3 DNA reads TGTGCCAGCAGCTTTTCAGGGAACGTTGAAAAACTGTTTTTT. This translates into CASSFSGNVEKLFF.

In its sample, this clonotype was seen a few times. The CDR3: CATKPGGLTTDTQYF. CDR3 bases: TGTGCCACCAAACCCGGGGGCCTTACCACAGATACGCAGTATTTT. This chain connects TRBV27 to TRBJ2-3; D may match TRBD1 or TRBD2 (6 bases each). The CDR3 length is 15 residues. Germline CDR1 is MNHEY and CDR2 is SMNVEV (reference sequence). Trimming left V 10 bases short and J 2 bases short, with 19 bases between.

This clonotype was found a few times. The chain combines TRBV6-2 or TRBV6-3 with TRBJ2-2; a weak D match, TRBD2 (6 bases). Deletions cut 5 bases from V and 6 bases from J, with 10 bases between. The CDR3 is 13 residues long. Germline values: CDR1 MNHEY, CDR2 SVGEGT. CDR3 DNA: TGTGCCAGCAGTAGCTGGGAGGCCGGGGAGCTGTTTTTT. Translation gives CASSSWEAGELFF.

This clonotype was found many times. The V gene is TRBV14, the J gene TRBJ2-6, with D possibly TRBD2 on 5 matching bases. CDR1 SGHDN and CDR2 FVKESK come from the germline V gene. This CDR3 spans 17 amino acids. The V end lost 2 bases, the J end lost 4 bases, and 15 bases lay between the germline ends. The CDR3 here is CASSQIVGGAGANVLTF. In DNA, the CDR3 is TGTGCCAGCAGCCAAATAGTAGGAGGCGCAGGGGCCAACGTCCTGACTTTC.

The chain combines TRBV5-1 with TRBJ2-7; possibly TRBD1 for D (5 bases). The CDR3 is 12 amino acids. Deletions cut 0 bases from V and 6 bases from J, with 7 bases between. Germline CDR1 SGHRS, CDR2 YFSETQ. In nucleotides, the CDR3 is TGCGCCAGCAGCTTGGACAGGACCGAGCAGTACTTC. Its protein product is CASSLDRTEQYF.

This clonotype was picked up a small number of times. The chain links TRBV12-3 or TRBV12-4 to TRBJ2-4; 8 bases line up with TRBD2. The J segment lost 5 bases and the V segment lost 2 bases, leaving 8 bases of the junction unmatched. The CDR3 totals 16 residues. This chain's CDR3 is CASSLTGGYRENIQYF. In DNA, the CDR3 is TGTGCCAGCAGTTTAACGGGAGGGTACAGAGAAAACATTCAGTACTTC.

The genes are TRBV7-2 and TRBJ2-2; 10 nucleotides align to TRBD1. Germline V gene data show CDR1 as SGHTA and CDR2 as FQGNSA. The CDR3 loop spans 15 amino acids. With 6 bases clipped from V and 5 bases from J, the junction kept 6 bases outside the gene matches. The CDR3 sequence is CASRRDRGLTGELFF. DNA for the CDR3: TGTGCCAGCAGGCGGGACAGGGGTTTAACCGGGGAGCTGTTTTTT.

The chain recombines TRBV7-8 with TRBJ2-7; weak D call: TRBD1 (6 bases). CDR1 and CDR2 (germline): SGHVS, FQNEAQ. The CDR3 loop spans 15 amino acids. Trimming pared 5 bases from V and 0 bases from J, leaving 14 bases between. CDR3 protein: CASSVTGTYSYEQYF. CDR3 coding DNA: TGTGCCAGCAGCGTGACCGGGACATACTCCTACGAGCAGTACTTC.

This clonotype appeared many times. The rearrangement uses TRBV7-8 and TRBJ2-7; no clear D. The ends were cut back, 3 bases at V and 1 base at J, with 10 bases in the middle. There are 14 residues in the CDR3. The germline V gene encodes CDR1 SGHVS and CDR2 FQNEAQ. CDR3 DNA: TGTGCCAGCAGCTTCCGGTCCCCTTCCTACGAGCAGTACTTC. Its translation is CASSFRSPSYEQYF.

This clonotype was seen more than once but under ten times. V gene TRBV20-1 combines with J gene TRBJ2-1; no clear D. In germline, CDR1 is DFQATT, CDR2 SNEGSKA (reference sequence). The CDR3 totals 14 residues. V lost 0 bases and J 0 bases, leaving 6 bases between the germline ends. CDR3 coding DNA: TGCAGTGCTAGAGATCGTGGCTCCTACAATGAGCAGTTCTTC. Encoded protein: CSARDRGSYNEQFF.

The chain uses TRBV4-2 and TRBJ2-2; 7 nucleotides agree with TRBD2. The V segment lost 0 bases and the J segment 4 bases; nucleotides outside the gene matches: 11. The CDR3 extends over 18 amino acids. Looked up from germline, CDR1 is LGHNA and CDR2 is YNFKEQ. The CDR3 bases are TGTGCCAGCAGCCAAGAGGCAAGGTTAGCGGGTAGCACCGGGGAGCTGTTTTTT. Translated: CASSQEARLAGSTGELFF.

This clonotype has more than one count but fewer than ten. The rearrangement uses TRBV9 and TRBJ1-3; D unclear. The germline V and J ends were trimmed by 0 bases and 4 bases, with 11 bases remaining between them. The germline V gene encodes CDR1 SGDLS and CDR2 YYNGEE. This CDR3 has 15 amino acids. CDR3 bases: TGTGCCAGCAGCGTAGCCGCAACGAGGGGAAACACCATATATTTT. Residues: CASSVAATRGNTIYF.

This rearrangement joins TRBV27 to TRBJ2-2; 8 bases agree with TRBD1. The germline V gene encodes CDR1 MNHEY and CDR2 SMNVEV (reference sequence). The CDR3 runs to 16 residues. The ends lost 6 bases at V and 2 bases at J; junction bases unmatched: 8. This CDR3 reads CASRPQGGQNTGELFF. The DNA of the CDR3 is TGTGCCAGCAGACCACAGGGGGGACAAAACACCGGGGAGCTGTTTTTT.

This clonotype was found a few times. This chain joins TRBV5-5 and TRBJ2-5; 8 bases match TRBD2. The CDR3 has 18 amino acids. V was pared by 2 bases and J by 5 bases, with 17 bases of the junction left unmatched. The germline gives CDR1 SGHKS, CDR2 YYEKEE (reference sequence). CDR3: CASSFRAGGRTSIETQYF. The CDR3, as DNA: TGTGCCAGCAGCTTTCGGGCGGGAGGACGTACCAGTATCGAGACCCAGTACTTC.

The chain joins TRBV20-1 to TRBJ2-5, with D possibly matching TRBD2 (5 bases). The CDR3 has 14 amino acids. Germline loops: CDR1 DFQATT, CDR2 SNEGSKA (reference sequence). The V and J ends lost 0 bases and 4 bases respectively, with 12 bases between them. CDR3 DNA sequence: TGCAGTGCTAGAGATATCGGGATCGCAGAGACCCAGTACTTC. Protein sequence: CSARDIGIAETQYF.

The V gene is TRBV10-2, the J gene TRBJ2-2, with 8 bases that match TRBD2. The V gene's germline CDR1 is WSHSY and CDR2 SAAADI. Trimming cost V 6 bases and J 1 base; bases outside gene matches: 13. The CDR3 has 18 residues. The CDR3 coding sequence is TGCGCCAGCAGGGAGGTAGCGGGGACCAAAAGGAACACCGGGGAGCTGTTTTTT. It is translated as CASREVAGTKRNTGELFF.

This sequence joins TRBV12-3 or TRBV12-4 and TRBJ2-3; no firm D call. V lost 1 base and J lost 2, with 10 bases in between. The CDR3 consists of 15 residues. This CDR3 is CASSLDPTSTDTQYF. Written as DNA, the CDR3 is TGTGCCAGCAGTTTAGACCCGACTTCCACAGATACGCAGTATTTT.

The V call is TRBV4-3, the J call TRBJ2-1, with 16 bases lining up with TRBD2. Unmatched junction bases numbered 7, after V lost 2 bases and J lost 0 bases. The length of the CDR3 is 20 residues. Germline V gene data show CDR1 as LGHNA and CDR2 as YSLEER. CDR3 protein: CASSQQIGTSGRVSYNEQFF. CDR3 DNA: TGCGCCAGCAGCCAACAGATCGGGACTAGCGGGAGGGTCTCCTACAATGAGCAGTTCTTC.

This sequence joins TRBV7-9 and TRBJ2-3; 10 bases line up with TRBD1. The CDR3 sequence is 16 residues long. CDR1 is SEHNR, CDR2 FQNEAQ, per germline (reference sequence). Trimming removed 5 bases from V and 3 bases from J; junction bases left unmatched: 8. The CDR3 nucleotides read TGTGCCAGCAGCGAGAGGTGGACAGGGGGAACAGATACGCAGTATTTT. It is translated as CASSERWTGGTDTQYF.

The chain combines TRBV6-2 or TRBV6-3 with TRBJ2-5; 10 bases are a match to TRBD2. The CDR3 totals 15 residues. Per the germline V gene, CDR1 is MNHEY and CDR2 is SVGEGT. With V trimmed by 4 bases and J by 4 bases, 6 bases remained unmatched. In DNA form, the CDR3 reads TGTGCCAGCAGTTCACTAGCGGGGAACCGAGAGACCCAGTACTTC. This gives the protein CASSSLAGNRETQYF.

This clonotype was counted only a few times. The gene calls are TRBV15 and TRBJ1-5; D call uncertain. Germline lookup yields CDR1 LNHNV and CDR2 YYDKDF (reference sequence). The CDR3 sequence is 14 residues long. V was pared by 0 bases and J by 4 bases, with 7 bases between. The CDR3 nucleotides are TGTGCCACCAGCAGAGATCAACTGAATCAGCCCCAGCATTTT. This encodes CATSRDQLNQPQHF.

This clonotype was seen a single time. The rearrangement uses TRBV4-3 and TRBJ2-1; either TRBD1 or TRBD2 may supply D (5 bases each). Per the germline V gene, CDR1 is LGHNA and CDR2 is YSLEER. The CDR3 totals 14 residues. V was cut by 3 bases and J by 8 bases, with 14 bases left in between. CDR3 DNA sequence: TGCGCCAGCAGCCAGGCGGCTAGCAGGGATGAGCAGTTCTTC. Protein sequence: CASSQAASRDEQFF.

This clonotype was recorded a few times. This chain joins TRBV27 and TRBJ1-6; D ambiguous. V shed 4 bases and J shed 8 bases, with 15 bases lying between them. Germline V CDR1 and CDR2: MNHEY, SMNVEV (reference sequence). CDR3 length equals 15 residues. The CDR3 DNA reads as TGTGCCAGCAGTTCTCTCCCGGGCGGGTATTCACCCCTCCACTTT. Its translation: CASSSLPGGYSPLHF.